Below are 20 T cell receptor beta chains sequenced from a single sample in a study of T cells in Graves' hyperthyroidism and ophthalmopathy. RNA transcripts gave rise to amplified TCR beta CDR3 regions. During a first-round RT-PCR of the TCR CDR3, the HTBI primer set was used. TCRdb recomputed calls from the multiplex PCR reads with MiXCR, one row per CDR3 protein. The sample lists over 550,000 distinct CDR3 sequences; 16% were seen once. Sequencing was done on a sample of blood. Receptors originate from a young woman with Graves' hyperthyroidism.

Ten or more counts support this clonotype. This chain joins TRBV27 and TRBJ2-3, with D unresolved. V lost 7 bases to trimming and J lost 0 bases, with 14 bases between them. CDR1 is MNHEY and CDR2 is SMNVEV in the germline V gene (reference sequence). The CDR3 loop spans 15 amino acids. DNA for the CDR3: TGTGCCAGCACCCTGGAAGCGTTTAGCACAGATACGCAGTATTTT. Amino acid sequence: CASTLEAFSTDTQYF.

CDR3 in DNA: TGTGCCAGTAGTATAGGGAGCGGGGCCTCTTATGGCTACACCTTC. This gives the protein CASSIGSGASYGYTF. This chain uses TRBV19 with TRBJ1-2; D perhaps matches TRBD1 (5 bases). The V end lost 1 base, the J end lost 5 bases, and 14 bases lay between the germline ends. The germline V gene encodes CDR1 LNHDA and CDR2 SQIVND (reference sequence). The CDR3 is made up of 15 amino acids.

This clonotype was seen only a few times. The V and J genes are TRBV20-1 and TRBJ1-2; D ambiguous. CDR1 DFQATT and CDR2 SNEGSKA come from the germline V gene (reference sequence). V was cut by 3 bases and J by 7 bases, with 12 bases left in between. This CDR3 has 12 residues. The CDR3 sequence: CSARFPAVGYTF. The CDR3 nucleotides read TGCAGTGCTAGGTTTCCCGCTGTTGGCTACACCTTC.

This clonotype appeared a few times. The rearrangement joins TRBV29-1 to TRBJ2-5; D possibly corresponds to TRBD1 (5 bases). CDR1 and CDR2 from the germline V gene are SQVTM and ANQGSEA. The ends were cut back, 2 bases at V and 3 bases at J, with 16 bases in the middle. The CDR3 consists of 15 residues. The CDR3 region is CSVEKGDSKEETQYF. CDR3 DNA sequence: TGCAGCGTTGAAAAAGGAGACAGCAAGGAAGAGACCCAGTACTTC.

This clonotype was observed a handful of times. The chain is built from TRBV29-1 and TRBJ2-2; 7 bases align to TRBD2. V lost 4 bases, J lost 3 bases, and 8 bases stayed unmatched. CDR3 length: 15 amino acids. CDR1 and CDR2 from the germline V gene are SQVTM and ANQGSEA. The chain's CDR3 is CSVGGRDYYTGELFF. As DNA, the CDR3 is TGCAGCGTTGGGGGACGGGACTATTACACCGGGGAGCTGTTTTTT.

The sample holds a few counts of this clonotype. CDR3 protein: CSVDARGTWETQYF. The CDR3 nucleotides are TGCAGCGTTGACGCGCGGGGCACCTGGGAGACCCAGTACTTC. This chain links TRBV29-1 with TRBJ2-5; D may be TRBD2 (6 bases). CDR1 is SQVTM and CDR2 is ANQGSEA in the germline V gene. Trimming pared 3 bases from V and 5 bases from J, leaving 16 bases between. This CDR3 has 14 residues.

The chain employs TRBV4-3 and TRBJ1-5; D not certain. V was cut by 1 base and J by 3 bases, with 4 bases left in between. The CDR3 is 13 residues long. CDR1 and CDR2 from the germline V gene are LGHNA and YSLEER. The DNA of the CDR3 is TGCGCCAGCAGCCAAGGGATCAATCAGCCCCAGCATTTT. Translating gives CASSQGINQPQHF.

For the CDR3, the DNA is TGTGCCAGCAGTTACCCCAAGCCCCAGCATTTT. It translates to CASSYPKPQHF. The chain joins TRBV6-7 to TRBJ1-5; D gene uncertain. TRBV6-7 is known as an ORF, though its function is uncertain. V was cut by 2 bases and J by 8 bases, with 4 bases left in between. The length of the CDR3 is 11 residues.

This chain joins TRBV20-1 and TRBJ2-5, with 8 nucleotides matching TRBD1. This CDR3 comprises 13 residues. Per germline, CDR1 DFQATT and CDR2 SNEGSKA (reference sequence). The junction had 4 bases not matched to a gene; V was cut back by 2 bases and J by 5 bases. DNA of the CDR3: TGCAGTGCTAGAAGACAGGGGATCGAGACCCAGTACTTC. Translation gives CSARRQGIETQYF.

This clonotype was counted a few times. V gene TRBV6-2 or TRBV6-3 combines with J gene TRBJ1-5, with D perhaps TRBD1 (5 bases). The V gene lost 6 bases and the J gene lost 4 bases, with 25 bases spanning the gap. There are 18 residues in the CDR3. The V gene's germline CDR1 is MNHEY and CDR2 SVGEGT. The CDR3 loop is CASRSAPELRQKNQPQHF. In nucleotides, the CDR3 is TGTGCCAGCAGAAGCGCCCCCGAACTTAGACAGAAAAATCAGCCCCAGCATTTT.

This clonotype was observed many times. The rearrangement links TRBV4-1 to TRBJ2-2, with TRBD2 as a possible D gene (7 bases). Per the germline V gene, CDR1 is MGHRA and CDR2 is YSYEKL. The germline V and J ends were trimmed by 1 base and 5 bases, with 14 bases remaining between them. The CDR3 spans 16 residues. CDR3: CASSQGFRGGTGELFF. As DNA, the CDR3 is TGCGCCAGCAGCCAAGGGTTCAGGGGAGGGACCGGGGAGCTGTTTTTT.

Remarks on this clonotype: A much larger clone differs by one base, so this may be a read error. The V gene is TRBV20-1, the J gene TRBJ2-1; 7 bases line up with TRBD1. Germline CDR1 is DFQATT and CDR2 is SNEGSKA (reference sequence). With 4 bases clipped from V and 10 bases from J, the junction kept 16 bases outside the gene matches. The CDR3 is 15 amino acids. CDR3 in amino acids: CSATEYGTAAYEQFF. CDR3 DNA sequence: TGCAGTGCTACAGAGTACGGGACAGCCGCATACGAGCAGTTCTTC.

This clonotype was counted ten times or more. The chain carries TRBV20-1 and TRBJ2-1, with 9 nucleotides matching TRBD2. Trimming at V came to 0 bases and at J to 9 bases, leaving 9 bases not matched to a gene. CDR3 length equals 15 residues. CDR1 is DFQATT, CDR2 SNEGSKA, per germline (reference sequence). The CDR3 nucleotides are TGCAGTGCTAGAGATCCCCGCGGGAGGGCCTTTGAGCAGTTCTTC. Its translation: CSARDPRGRAFEQFF.

In this sample, this clonotype turned up many times. CDR3 bases: TGTGCCAGCAGCTTACTAGCGGGATGGGGTGATAATGAGCAGTTCTTC. It is translated as CASSLLAGWGDNEQFF. J is TRBJ2-1 and V is TRBV7-2; 9 bases are shared with TRBD2. V trimming: 2 bases; J trimming: 7 bases; junction bases outside the gene matches: 9. Germline loops: CDR1 SGHTA, CDR2 FQGNSA. The CDR3 consists of 16 residues.

This chain links TRBV11-1 with TRBJ2-7; TRBD1 matches at 7 bases. Germline V lookup: CDR1 SGHAT, CDR2 FQDESV (reference sequence). The CDR3 totals 15 residues. Trimming at V came to 4 bases and at J to 1 base, leaving 7 bases not matched to a gene. Here the CDR3 reads CASSSRQGFSYEQYF. CDR3 nucleotide sequence: TGTGCCAGCAGCTCACGACAGGGTTTTTCCTACGAGCAGTACTTC.

This clonotype was counted many times. V gene TRBV6-2 or TRBV6-3 combines with J gene TRBJ1-5, with unresolved D. Per the germline V gene, CDR1 is MNHEY and CDR2 is SVGEGT. The CDR3 contains 14 residues. V shed 6 bases and J shed 5 bases, with 14 bases lying between them. CDR3 loop: CASSYHGADQPQHF. The CDR3 DNA reads TGTGCCAGCAGCTACCATGGAGCTGATCAGCCCCAGCATTTT.

This chain joins TRBV6-2 or TRBV6-3 and TRBJ2-1, with TRBD2 identical over 11 bases. The CDR3 runs 18 residues. J gave up 8 bases and V 6 bases, and 18 bases lay outside the gene matches. Germline loops: CDR1 MNHEY, CDR2 SVGEGT. The CDR3 here is CASRTDSPLAGGLDEQFF. The DNA for the CDR3 is TGTGCCAGCAGAACCGACTCCCCTCTAGCGGGGGGCCTGGATGAGCAGTTCTTC.

This clonotype was observed many times. CDR3 sequence reads: CASSTGQPYNEQFF. CDR3 bases: TGCGCCAGCAGCACGGGACAGCCCTACAATGAGCAGTTCTTC. This sequence joins TRBV5-1 and TRBJ2-1; the match to TRBD1 covers 7 bases. The germline V gene encodes CDR1 SGHRS and CDR2 YFSETQ. Unmatched junction bases numbered 3, after V lost 4 bases and J lost 2 bases. The CDR3 loop spans 14 amino acids.

This clonotype was observed many times. The chain couples TRBV29-1 to TRBJ2-5, with D possibly TRBD2 on 5 matching bases. The V gene lost 0 bases and the J gene lost 7 bases, with 6 bases spanning the gap. The V gene's germline CDR1 is SQVTM and CDR2 ANQGSEA. The CDR3 has 11 residues. DNA of the CDR3: TGCAGCGTTGAAGAAGGGAGGACCCAGTACTTC. It yields the protein CSVEEGRTQYF. Using reference TRBV29-1 and TRBJ2-5 for the parts outside the CDR3, the full variable domain is SAVISQKPSRDICQRGTSLTIQCQVDSQVTMMFWYRQQPGQSLTLIATANQGSEATYESGFVIDKFPISRPNLTFSTLTVSNMSPEDSSIYLCSVEEGRTQYFGPGTRLLVL.

This clonotype appeared many times. This chain links TRBV6-1 with TRBJ2-5; the D gene is possibly TRBD1 (6 bases). CDR1 MNHNS and CDR2 SASEGT come from the germline V gene. Trimming took 7 bases from V and 5 from J, leaving 20 bases between them. This CDR3 has 15 amino acids. For the CDR3, the DNA is TGTGCCAGCACCTTGGGCAGGGGCTTTGGGGAGACCCAGTACTTC. Amino acid sequence: CASTLGRGFGETQYF.